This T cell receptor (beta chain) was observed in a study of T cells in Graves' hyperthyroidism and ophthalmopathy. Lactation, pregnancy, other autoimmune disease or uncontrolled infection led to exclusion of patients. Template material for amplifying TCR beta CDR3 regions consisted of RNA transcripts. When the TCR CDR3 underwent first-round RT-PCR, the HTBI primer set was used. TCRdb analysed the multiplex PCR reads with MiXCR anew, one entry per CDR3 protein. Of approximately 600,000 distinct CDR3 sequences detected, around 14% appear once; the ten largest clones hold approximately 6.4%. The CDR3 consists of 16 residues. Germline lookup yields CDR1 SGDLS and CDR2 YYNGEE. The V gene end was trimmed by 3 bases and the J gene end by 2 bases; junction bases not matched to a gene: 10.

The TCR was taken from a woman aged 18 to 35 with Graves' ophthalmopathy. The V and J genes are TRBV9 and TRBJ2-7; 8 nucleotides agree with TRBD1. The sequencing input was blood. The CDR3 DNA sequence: TGTGCCAGCAGCGCCGGAGGCGACAGGGGCCCCTACGAGCAGTACTTC. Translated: CASSAGGDRGPYEQYF.